The 5 T cell receptor beta chains in this list originate from one sample, sequenced in a study of blood T cell repertoires in COVID-19 (TCRdb year 2020). The library came from the immunoSEQ multiplex PCR assay. TCRdb provides this immuneACCESS table in a form limited to in-frame rearrangements. Some clones are lacking; in checked studies, under half of them reflect an unresolved V gene, and why the rest are absent is not known. The table for this sample lists some 390,000 clones; approximately 89% of them were counted only once. The ten largest clones take up under 2% of the sample. The sequencing sample was made of peripheral blood. The receptor source for this set is a woman in her 40s with COVID-19, enrolled during active disease.

The genes are TRBV27 and TRBJ2-7; D might be TRBD1 (6 bases). The CDR3 runs 11 residues. CDR1 is MNHEY, CDR2 SMNVEV, per germline (reference sequence). Trimming removed 6 bases at V and 6 bases at J, with 9 bases between. CDR3 DNA: TGTGCCAGCAGACAGGGATTCGAGCAGTACTTC. Translated: CASRQGFEQYF.

V gene TRBV11-1 combines with J gene TRBJ1-5; a possible D gene is TRBD1 (6 bases). CDR3 size: 15 residues. The V gene's germline CDR1 is SGHAT and CDR2 FQDESV (reference sequence). Trimming took 5 bases from V and 3 from J, leaving 14 bases between them. The CDR3 DNA sequence: TGTGCCAGCAGCGTAAACGGACAGCTCAATCAGCCCCAGCATTTT. It yields the protein CASSVNGQLNQPQHF. The variable domain in full, with the rest retrieved from reference TRBV11-1 and TRBJ1-5, is EAEVAQSPRYKITEKSQAVAFWCDPISGHATLYWYRQILGQGPELLVQFQDESVVDDSQLPKDRFSAERLKGVDSTLKIQPAELGDSAMYLCASSVNGQLNQPQHFGDGTRLSIL.

This chain connects TRBV3-1 (or the pseudogene TRBV3-2) to TRBJ1-5; 10 positions agree with TRBD1. The germline gives CDR1 LGHDT, CDR2 YNNKEL (reference sequence). The CDR3 is 17 amino acids. With V trimmed by 4 bases and J by 4 bases, 10 bases remained unmatched. CDR3 loop: CASSRRRDRGLNQPQHF. In DNA, the CDR3 is TGTGCCAGCAGCCGAAGAAGGGACAGGGGATTGAATCAGCCCCAGCATTTT.

V and J are TRBV27 and TRBJ1-5; 7 positions agree with TRBD1. CDR3 size: 14 residues. Trimming took 5 bases from V and 5 from J; bases not matched to a gene: 6. The germline V gene encodes CDR1 MNHEY and CDR2 SMNVEV (reference sequence). The CDR3 spells CASSLRQGDQPQHF. The CDR3 DNA is TGTGCCAGCAGTCTTCGACAGGGAGATCAGCCCCAGCATTTT.

This chain connects TRBV21-1 to TRBJ2-1; the table's D call, TRBD2, has no DNA check behind it. TRBV21-1 is deemed a pseudogene. This CDR3 comprises 18 residues. CDR3 DNA sequence: TGTGCCAGCAGCAAACCCTCCTTGTATAGCGGGGGGAACAATGAGCAGTTCTTC. The encoded protein is CASSKPSLYSGGNNEQFF.